What follows describes a single T cell receptor beta chain. Only in-frame clones appear in the TCRdb table, and some are missing; sequencing was by immunoSEQ multiplex PCR. Among under 110,000 clones listed, about 85% were seen once. The data derive from a study of blood T cell repertoires in COVID-19. Trimming pared 4 bases from V and 2 bases from J, leaving 9 bases between. The CDR3 is made up of 13 amino acids. Germline V gene data show CDR1 as LGHDT and CDR2 as YNNKEL (reference sequence). The material sequenced was peripheral blood. The receptor was derived from a woman in her 70s with active or convalescent COVID-19. The chain links TRBV3-1 (or the pseudogene TRBV3-2) to TRBJ2-7; tentative D call: TRBD2 (5 bases). Here the CDR3 DNA reads TGTGCCAGCAGCCCGGGGATCGCCTACGAGCAGTACTTC. This gives the protein CASSPGIAYEQYF.